What follows are 25 T cell receptor beta chains derived from one specimen sequenced in a study of shared clonotypes between healthy human individuals. Measured with immunoSEQ multiplex PCR; TCRdb has only the in-frame clones, and not every one. The data show roughly 1 million clones, 65% to 80% seen once. Sequenced: memory CD4+ T cells sorted from blood. Specified subset: CD45RA-negative fraction. The receptors here all came from a man between 18 and 35 years old in good health.

V gene TRBV28 combines with J gene TRBJ1-5, with D tentatively TRBD1 (6 bases). The CDR3 runs to 15 residues. The germline V gene encodes CDR1 MDHEN and CDR2 SYDVKM. Trimming left V 2 bases short and J 2 bases short, with 10 bases between. CDR3 nucleotide sequence: TGTGCCAGCAGTTTACCAGGGGCAGGCAATCAGCCCCAGCATTTT. As protein: CASSLPGAGNQPQHF.

The rearrangement links TRBV2 to TRBJ1-5; D may be TRBD1 (5 bases). The germline gives CDR1 SNHLY, CDR2 FYNNEI. The CDR3 covers 16 residues. The V gene lost 7 bases and the J gene lost 1 base, with 17 bases spanning the gap. Here the CDR3 DNA reads TGTGCCAGCAAGGGTGGGGCCCCGGGGAGCAATCAGCCCCAGCATTTT. It yields the protein CASKGGAPGSNQPQHF.

The V and J genes are TRBV7-9 and TRBJ2-7; 7 bases line up with TRBD2. The CDR3 runs 14 residues. The trim removed 4 bases at V and 2 bases at J, leaving 5 bases unmatched. Germline assignment: CDR1 SEHNR and CDR2 FQNEAQ (reference sequence). This CDR3 reads CASSSSGGTYEQYF. CDR3 DNA sequence: TGTGCCAGCAGCTCTAGCGGAGGGACCTACGAGCAGTACTTC. The whole variable domain, remainder taken from reference TRBV7-9 and TRBJ2-7, is DTGVSQNPRHKITKRGQNVTFRCDPISEHNRLYWYRQTLGQGPEFLTYFQNEAQLEKSRLLSDRFSAERPKGSFSTLEIQRTEQGDSAMYLCASSSSGGTYEQYFGPGTRLTVT.

A few counts support this clone. The chain joins TRBV19 to TRBJ2-7; 9 nucleotides agree with TRBD2. With 4 bases clipped from V and 0 bases from J, the junction kept 7 bases outside the gene matches. The CDR3 runs 16 residues. Germline assignment: CDR1 LNHDA and CDR2 SQIVND (reference sequence). The CDR3 nucleotides are TGTGCCAGTAGTACGCTAGCGGGAAGGAGCTCCTACGAGCAGTACTTC. It translates to CASSTLAGRSSYEQYF.

V usage is TRBV25-1 and J usage is TRBJ2-3; 7 nucleotides align to TRBD2. The CDR3 is 16 amino acids. Germline loops: CDR1 MGHDK, CDR2 SYGVNS. V trimming: 3 bases; J trimming: 2 bases; junction bases outside the gene matches: 8. The CDR3 DNA reads as TGTGCCAGCAGTGATGGGGGAGGGCGCGACACAGATACGCAGTATTTT. The encoded protein is CASSDGGGRDTDTQYF.

The chain recombines TRBV5-5 with TRBJ2-7, with unresolved D. The germline V and J ends were trimmed by 4 bases and 6 bases, with 14 bases remaining between them. CDR1 is SGHKS and CDR2 is YYEKEE in the germline V gene (reference sequence). The CDR3 is 13 residues long. The CDR3 DNA reads TGTGCCAGCAGCCCCAGCCCTTACTCCGAGCAGTACTTC. Translation gives CASSPSPYSEQYF.

The chain has TRBV4-2 and TRBJ1-1; 8 bases map to TRBD1. The CDR3 length is 13 residues. V shed 11 bases, J shed 6 bases, and the junction held 11 bases outside the gene matches. In germline, CDR1 is LGHNA, CDR2 YNFKEQ. The CDR3 loop reads CAGAGQGASEAFF. The CDR3 DNA sequence: TGTGCCGGGGCAGGGCAGGGGGCATCTGAAGCTTTCTTT.

V gene TRBV5-6 combines with J gene TRBJ2-7, with 12 bases matching TRBD2. With 0 bases clipped from V and 5 bases from J, the junction kept 0 bases outside the gene matches. The CDR3 contains 14 residues. The germline gives CDR1 SGHDT, CDR2 YYEEEE. DNA of the CDR3: TGTGCCAGCAGCTTGGGGACTAGCGGGAACGAGCAGTACTTC. Residues: CASSLGTSGNEQYF.

Of note for this clone: A much larger clonotype is one base distant, so this may be a read error. This CDR3 is also generated by other DNA sequences in the sample. The rearrangement links TRBV7-6 to TRBJ2-3, with 7 nucleotides matching TRBD2. Germline CDR1 reads SGHVS; CDR2 reads FNYEAQ. V trimming: 1 base; J trimming: 2 bases; junction bases outside the gene matches: 6. The CDR3 sequence is 16 residues long. Here the CDR3 reads CASSLDGGGNTDTQYF. Here the CDR3 DNA reads TGTGCCAGCAGCTTAGATGGGGGGGGGAACACAGATACGCAGTATTTT. The full variable domain, with the rest looked up from reference TRBV7-6 and TRBJ2-3, is GAGVSQSPRYKVTKRGQDVALRCDPISGHVSLYWYRQALGQGPEFLTYFNYEAQQDKSGLPNDRFSAERPEGSISTLTIQRTEQRDSAMYRCASSLDGGGNTDTQYFGPGTRLTVL.

The chain couples TRBV6-5 to TRBJ2-2; D uncertain. Germline lookup yields CDR1 MNHEY and CDR2 SVGAGI. Trimming removed 8 bases from V and 1 base from J, with 5 bases in between. The CDR3 covers 12 residues. The CDR3 region is CASGRNTGELFF. In DNA, the CDR3 is TGTGCCAGCGGACGGAACACCGGGGAGCTGTTTTTT.

The chain is built from TRBV14 and TRBJ1-4; D may be TRBD1 (6 bases). The CDR3 runs 14 residues. V lost 3 bases to trimming and J lost 8 bases, with 13 bases between them. Germline V CDR1 and CDR2: SGHDN, FVKESK. The CDR3 is CASSQAGTTEKLFF. The CDR3 DNA reads as TGTGCCAGCAGCCAGGCCGGGACAACCGAAAAACTGTTTTTT.

The rearrangement uses TRBV5-6 and TRBJ2-1; 8 nucleotides align to TRBD1. The length of the CDR3 is 14 residues. Looked up from germline, CDR1 is SGHDT and CDR2 is YYEEEE. J gave up 4 bases and V 4 bases, and 4 bases lay outside the gene matches. The CDR3 loop is CASSPYRGYNEQFF. The DNA for the CDR3 is TGTGCCAGCAGCCCGTACAGGGGGTACAATGAGCAGTTCTTC.

The chain combines TRBV7-2 with TRBJ2-1; D ambiguous. Germline assignment: CDR1 SGHTA and CDR2 FQGNSA. V dropped 2 bases and J dropped 0 bases, with 8 bases sitting between them. The CDR3 loop spans 15 amino acids. CDR3 region: CASSLSVYSYNEQFF. The CDR3 DNA sequence: TGTGCCAGCAGCTTAAGCGTATACTCCTACAATGAGCAGTTCTTC.

The chain has TRBV29-1 and TRBJ2-2; 11 positions agree with TRBD1. J gave up 4 bases and V 6 bases, and 7 bases lay outside the gene matches. Germline CDR1 reads SQVTM; CDR2 reads ANQGSEA. The CDR3 spans 15 residues. CDR3 coding DNA: TGCAGCGTCAGAGGACAGGGGGCGGGCACCGGGGAGCTGTTTTTT. Translated: CSVRGQGAGTGELFF.

This sequence joins TRBV9 and TRBJ2-1, with 9 bases identical to TRBD1. The germline V gene encodes CDR1 SGDLS and CDR2 YYNGEE. This CDR3 region has 15 residues. Trimming took 2 bases from V and 4 from J; bases not matched to a gene: 4. DNA of the CDR3: TGTGCCAGCAGCGTGAGGACAGGGGAATACAATGAGCAGTTCTTC. It specifies CASSVRTGEYNEQFF.

As for this clone: The sample has other DNA sequences that encode this CDR3 too. The rearrangement uses TRBV10-3 and TRBJ2-7, with D perhaps matching TRBD1 (6 bases). V lost 6 bases and J lost 4, with 10 bases in between. CDR1 and CDR2 (germline): ENHRY, SYGVKD. This CDR3 has 12 amino acids. The CDR3 is CAISRDTYEQYF. Written as DNA, the CDR3 is TGTGCCATCAGCCGGGACACTTACGAGCAGTACTTC.

The chain carries TRBV29-1 and TRBJ2-2; perhaps TRBD1 as D (6 bases). With 6 bases removed from V and 2 bases from J, the gap between germline ends came to 13 bases. The CDR3 runs 14 residues. In germline, CDR1 is SQVTM, CDR2 ANQGSEA. The CDR3 sequence is CSVPGTSNTGELFF. CDR3 sequence (DNA): TGCAGCGTCCCCGGGACAAGTAACACCGGGGAGCTGTTTTTT.

This clone was seen repeatedly, ten times or more. The chain has TRBV5-8 and TRBJ1-5; 7 positions agree with TRBD1. The germline CDR1 and CDR2 sequences are SGHTS and YDEGEE. Trimming took 2 bases from V and 3 from J; bases not matched to a gene: 5. This CDR3 contains 15 residues. The CDR3 DNA reads TGTGCCAGCAGCTTTAGAGGGGGCCCCAATCAGCCCCAGCATTTT. Its protein is CASSFRGGPNQPQHF.

This clone was observed many times. CDR3 nucleotide sequence: TGTGCCAGCAGCTTAGCTGGGGGGCGCGAGCAGTACTTC. Amino acid sequence: CASSLAGGREQYF. The chain carries TRBV7-2 and TRBJ2-7; D may be TRBD1 or TRBD2 (6 bases each). The CDR3 contains 13 residues. V gave up 0 bases and J gave up 6 bases, with 9 bases separating them. Germline assignment: CDR1 SGHTA and CDR2 FQGNSA.

The chain is built from TRBV27 and TRBJ2-7; D is uncertain. Germline V CDR1 and CDR2: MNHEY, SMNVEV (reference sequence). Trimming shortened V by 7 bases and J by 3 bases, and 13 bases separated the two germline ends. The CDR3 consists of 13 residues. In nucleotides, the CDR3 is TGTGCCAGCAAAGGGTGGCAGTACTACGAGCAGTACTTC. Amino acids: CASKGWQYYEQYF.

A single count supports this clone. The identical CDR3 is also encoded by other nucleotide sequences in the sample. The CDR3 region is CASSQDGGSQPQHF. Written as DNA, the CDR3 is TGCGCCAGCAGCCAAGATGGGGGGAGTCAGCCCCAGCATTTT. The chain recombines TRBV4-3 with TRBJ1-5, with D possibly being TRBD1 (5 bases). Trimming took off 0 bases at V and 6 bases at J, with 9 bases between the two ends. CDR1 and CDR2 (germline): LGHNA, YSLEER. CDR3 size: 14 residues.

The chain recombines TRBV5-8 with TRBJ1-2; D not certain. The CDR3 is made up of 13 amino acids. Germline V gene sequence: CDR1 SGHTS, CDR2 YDEGEE. V shed 4 bases and J shed 7 bases, with 14 bases lying between them. The DNA of the CDR3 is TGTGCCAGCAGCCCCATTAGGGTTGGTGGCTACACCTTC. It codes for CASSPIRVGGYTF.

V usage is TRBV28 and J usage is TRBJ2-1; D unresolved. The CDR3 loop spans 13 amino acids. Between the trimmed V and J ends, which lost 7 bases and 5 bases, there was a span of 12 bases. CDR1 is MDHEN, CDR2 SYDVKM, per germline. Here the CDR3 reads CASNPGRNNEQFF. CDR3 DNA sequence: TGTGCCAGCAACCCGGGCCGGAACAATGAGCAGTTCTTC.

DNA for the CDR3: TGTGCCAGCAGTCCTCTTAAACTGCTGGAAGGCACTGAAGCTTTCTTT. Its translation is CASSPLKLLEGTEAFF. The chain employs TRBV28 and TRBJ1-1; D call uncertain. Looked up from germline, CDR1 is MDHEN and CDR2 is SYDVKM. The CDR3 is 16 amino acids. V shed 5 bases and J shed 4 bases, with 20 bases lying between them. Full variable domain (remainder filled in from reference TRBV28 and TRBJ1-1): DVKVTQSSRYLVKRTGEKVFLECVQDMDHENMFWYRQDPGLGLRLIYFSYDVKMKEKGDIPEGYSVSREKKERFSLILESASTNQTSMYLCASSPLKLLEGTEAFFGQGTRLTVV.

This clone was observed a single time. This chain links TRBV7-6 with TRBJ1-6; D is unresolved. Trimming left V 0 bases short and J 7 bases short, with 4 bases between. Germline V CDR1 and CDR2: SGHVS, FNYEAQ. This CDR3 is 13 amino acids long. This CDR3 reads CASSLAENSPLHF. The CDR3 DNA reads as TGTGCCAGCAGCTTAGCGGAGAATTCACCCCTCCACTTT.